These 9 T cell receptor beta chains were sequenced from one sample in a study of cytotoxic CD8 clonotypes in ibrutinib-treated CLL. The assay was immunoSEQ multiplex PCR, and TCRdb's table has in-frame clones only and misses some. Of about 21,000 clones in the sample, 74% were seen once. The specimen comprised PBMCs, sampled before ibrutinib treatment. These TCRs come from a human donor with chronic lymphocytic leukemia.

This clone turned up a few times. The chain is built from TRBV28 and TRBJ2-1; 8 bases are a match to TRBD2. The ends lost 7 bases at V and 9 bases at J; junction bases unmatched: 14. The CDR3 is 15 amino acids. Looked up from germline, CDR1 is MDHEN and CDR2 is SYDVKM. The CDR3 region is CASKPPRSGSSEQFF. The CDR3 nucleotides are TGTGCCAGCAAACCCCCCCGAAGCGGGAGTTCTGAGCAGTTCTTC.

The chain combines TRBV4-2 with TRBJ2-3, with 8 bases that match TRBD2. CDR1 is LGHNA and CDR2 is YNFKEQ in the germline V gene. This CDR3 spans 18 amino acids. V lost 3 bases to trimming and J lost 4 bases; unmatched junction nucleotides: 15. The CDR3 bases are TGTGCCAGCAGCCACACCGTTCGCGGGGGGCGGGGGGCAGATACGCAGTATTTT. This codes for CASSHTVRGGRGADTQYF.

The V call is TRBV27, the J call TRBJ2-7; D assignment may be TRBD1 or TRBD2 (5 bases each). Trimming took off 3 bases at V and 6 bases at J, with 9 bases between the two ends. This CDR3 region has 12 residues. Germline V gene data show CDR1 as MNHEY and CDR2 as SMNVEV (reference sequence). The CDR3 here is CASSFYGGEQYF. The CDR3 coding sequence is TGTGCCAGCAGTTTTTATGGGGGCGAGCAGTACTTC.

The chain couples TRBV27 to TRBJ1-5, with D unresolved. Germline V gives CDR1 MNHEY, CDR2 SMNVEV (reference sequence). Trimming cost V 2 bases and J 6 bases, with 11 bases left between them. The CDR3 length is 14 residues. The CDR3 nucleotides read TGTGCCAGCAGTTTAGAGGGTTACGGTCAGCCCCAGCATTTT. It codes for CASSLEGYGQPQHF.

This sequence joins TRBV11-2 and TRBJ2-1, with D uncertain. Germline CDR1 and CDR2: SGHAT and FQNNGV. This CDR3 has 15 residues. Trimming cost V 1 base and J 2 bases, with 9 bases left between them. The CDR3, as DNA: TGTGCCAGCAGCTTAGCGGCTGCTCCCTACAATGAGCAGTTCTTC. Translated, it gives CASSLAAAPYNEQFF.

The rearrangement joins TRBV5-4 to TRBJ2-3; tentative D call: TRBD1 (6 bases). The germline gives CDR1 SGHNT, CDR2 YYREEE (reference sequence). The CDR3 runs to 15 residues. Trimming stripped 3 bases from V and 4 bases from J, with 15 bases between. The CDR3 DNA sequence: TGTGCCAGCAGCTCCCACAGGGATGGGTCAGATACGCAGTATTTT. Its translation is CASSSHRDGSDTQYF.

The chain employs TRBV7-9 and TRBJ2-7; D tentatively fits TRBD1 or TRBD2 (5 bases each). CDR1 and CDR2 from the germline V gene are SEHNR and FQNEAQ (reference sequence). V lost 0 bases to trimming and J lost 0 bases, with 15 bases between them. This CDR3 is 17 amino acids long. The CDR3 reads CASSLACPGPSSYEQYF. In nucleotides, the CDR3 is TGTGCCAGCAGCTTAGCATGTCCGGGGCCCAGCTCCTACGAGCAGTACTTC.

The V call is TRBV7-8, the J call TRBJ2-5, with 7 bases fitting TRBD2. Trimming cost V 3 bases and J 6 bases; bases outside gene matches: 7. This CDR3 has 14 residues. Germline V CDR1 and CDR2: SGHVS, FQNEAQ. CDR3 region: CASSFRAGEQTQYF. In DNA, the CDR3 is TGTGCCAGCAGCTTCAGGGCGGGAGAACAGACCCAGTACTTC.

V and J are TRBV27 and TRBJ2-7; TRBD2 aligns across 8 bases. The CDR3 has 15 amino acids. V was pared by 5 bases and J by 0 bases, with 6 bases of the junction left unmatched. Germline V gene sequence: CDR1 MNHEY, CDR2 SMNVEV (reference sequence). CDR3 loop: CASSAPGLGSYEQYF. The CDR3 DNA is TGTGCCAGCAGTGCGCCGGGACTAGGCTCCTACGAGCAGTACTTC.